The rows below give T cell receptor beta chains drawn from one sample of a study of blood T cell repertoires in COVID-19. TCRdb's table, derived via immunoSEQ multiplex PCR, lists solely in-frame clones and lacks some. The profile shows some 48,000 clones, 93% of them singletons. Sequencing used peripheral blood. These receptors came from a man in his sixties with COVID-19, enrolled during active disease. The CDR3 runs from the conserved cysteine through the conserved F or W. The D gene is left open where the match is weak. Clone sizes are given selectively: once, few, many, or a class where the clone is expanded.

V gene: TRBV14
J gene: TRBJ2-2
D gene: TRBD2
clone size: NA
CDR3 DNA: TGTGCCAGCAGCCTCGCCGGACTAGCGGCGGGATACACCGGGGAGCTGTTTTTT
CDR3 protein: CASSLAGLAAGYTGELFF

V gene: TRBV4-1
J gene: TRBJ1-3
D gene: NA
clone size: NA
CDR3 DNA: TGCGCCAGCAGCCAAGAGGGTCTAGGAGGAAACACCATATATTTT
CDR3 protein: CASSQEGLGGNTIYF

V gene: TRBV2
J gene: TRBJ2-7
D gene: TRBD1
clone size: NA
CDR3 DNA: TGTGCCAGCCGAAGGGGACAGGGGCAGGGGCAGTACTTC
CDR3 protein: CASRRGQGQGQYF

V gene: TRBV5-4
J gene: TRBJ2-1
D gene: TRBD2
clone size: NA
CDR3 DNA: TGTGCCAGCAGCCCAACTAGCGGGAGGATGAGTGAGCAGTTCTTC
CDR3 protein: CASSPTSGRMSEQFF

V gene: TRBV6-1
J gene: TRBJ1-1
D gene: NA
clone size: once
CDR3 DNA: TGTGCCAGCAGTGAAGAAGCACGGGAAGCTTTCTTT
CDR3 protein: CASSEEAREAFF

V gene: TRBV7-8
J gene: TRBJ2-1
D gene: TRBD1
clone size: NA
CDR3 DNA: TGTGCCAGCAGATTACTCGGGACAGGGTATGAGCAGTTCTTC
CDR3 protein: CASRLLGTGYEQFF

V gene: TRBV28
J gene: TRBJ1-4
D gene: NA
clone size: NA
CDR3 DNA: TGTGCCAGCAATTTACAGGGAACTAATGAAAAACTGTTTTTT
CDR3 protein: CASNLQGTNEKLFF

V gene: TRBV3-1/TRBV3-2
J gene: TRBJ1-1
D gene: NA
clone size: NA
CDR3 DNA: TGTGCCAGCAGCCTACAGACGAACACTGAAGCTTTCTTT
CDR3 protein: CASSLQTNTEAFF

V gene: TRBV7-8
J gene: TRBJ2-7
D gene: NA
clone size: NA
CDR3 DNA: TGTGCCAGCACCCGTCAGGGTGCATTGCTTTCAGAGCAGTACTTC
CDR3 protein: CASTRQGALLSEQYF

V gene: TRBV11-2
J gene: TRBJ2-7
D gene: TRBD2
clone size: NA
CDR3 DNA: TGTGCCAGCAGCGTGCAAGGGACTAGCGGGAGCTCCTACGAGCAGTACTTC
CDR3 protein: CASSVQGTSGSSYEQYF

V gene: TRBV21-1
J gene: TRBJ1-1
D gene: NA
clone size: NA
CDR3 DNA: TGTGCCAGCAGCGACATCCGGGACAGGGCGACTGAAGCTTTCTTT
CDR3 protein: CASSDIRDRATEAFF

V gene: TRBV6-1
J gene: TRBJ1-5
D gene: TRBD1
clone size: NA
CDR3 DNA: TGTGCCAGCAGTGAGTTGACAGGGGGTAACAATCAGCCCCAGCATTTT
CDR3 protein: CASSELTGGNNQPQHF

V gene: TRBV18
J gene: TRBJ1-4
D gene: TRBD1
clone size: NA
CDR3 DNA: TGTGCCAGCTCGGACAGGGCGAATGAAAAACTGTTTTTT
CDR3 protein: CASSDRANEKLFF

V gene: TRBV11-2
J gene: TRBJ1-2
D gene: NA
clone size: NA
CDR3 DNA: TGTGCCAGCAGCCGAGAACTCTATGGCTACACCTTC
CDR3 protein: CASSRELYGYTF

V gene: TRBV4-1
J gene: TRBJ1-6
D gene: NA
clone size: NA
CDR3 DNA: TGCGCCAGCAGCCAAGACGGCGGGGGAGGGAATTATAATTCACCCCTCCACTTT
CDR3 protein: CASSQDGGGGNYNSPLHF

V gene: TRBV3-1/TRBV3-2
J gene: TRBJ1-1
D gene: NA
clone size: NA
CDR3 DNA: TGTGCCAGCAGCCAAGAGCTCCCCAACAGGCAGAACACTGAAGCTTTCTTT
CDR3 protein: CASSQELPNRQNTEAFF

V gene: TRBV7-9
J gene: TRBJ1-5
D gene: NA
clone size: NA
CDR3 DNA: TGTGCCAGCAGCTTAGCAGGGGATGGCAATCAGCCCCAGCATTTT
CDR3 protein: CASSLAGDGNQPQHF

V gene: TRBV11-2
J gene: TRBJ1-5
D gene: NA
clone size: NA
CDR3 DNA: TGTGCCAGCAGCTTGATTGGGGGCGATCAGCCCCAGCATTTT
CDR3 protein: CASSLIGGDQPQHF

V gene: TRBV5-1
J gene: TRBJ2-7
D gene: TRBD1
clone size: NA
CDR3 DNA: TGCGCCAGCAGAAGGGACAGGGCGGGGGAGCAGTACTTC
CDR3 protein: CASRRDRAGEQYF

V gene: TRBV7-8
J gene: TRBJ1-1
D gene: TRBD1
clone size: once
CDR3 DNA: TGTGCCAGCAGCATACAGGGGATTAACACTGAAGCTTTCTTT
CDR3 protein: CASSIQGINTEAFF

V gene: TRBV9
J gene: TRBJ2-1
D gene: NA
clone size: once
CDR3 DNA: TGTGCCAGCAGCCTTGGGCCGACTAGAAACAATGAGCAGTTCTTC
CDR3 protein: CASSLGPTRNNEQFF

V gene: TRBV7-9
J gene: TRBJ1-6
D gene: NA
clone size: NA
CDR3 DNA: TGTGCCAGCAGCTCCAGGGTGAGTAATTCACCCCTCCACTTT
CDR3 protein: CASSSRVSNSPLHF

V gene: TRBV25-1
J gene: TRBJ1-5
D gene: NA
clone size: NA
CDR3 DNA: TGTGCCAGCAGTGAAGGTGGGGCAGGGTACCAGCCCCAGCATTTT
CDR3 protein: CASSEGGAGYQPQHF

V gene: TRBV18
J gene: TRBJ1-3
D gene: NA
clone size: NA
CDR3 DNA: TGTGCCAGCTCACCAAGAGAAAACACCATATATTTT
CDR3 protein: CASSPRENTIYF

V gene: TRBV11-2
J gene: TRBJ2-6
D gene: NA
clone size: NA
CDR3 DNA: TGTGCCAGCAGCTGGACTCGGGGGGCCAACGTCCTGACTTTC
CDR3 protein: CASSWTRGANVLTF

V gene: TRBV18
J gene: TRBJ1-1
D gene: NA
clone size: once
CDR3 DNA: TGTGCCAGCTCGTCGGGGGGGGGCACTGAAGCTTTCTTT
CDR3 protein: CASSSGGGTEAFF

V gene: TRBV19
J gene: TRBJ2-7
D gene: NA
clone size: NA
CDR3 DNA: TGTGCCAGTAGTATAGTAGGAGGCAACTACGAGCAGTACTTC
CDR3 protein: CASSIVGGNYEQYF

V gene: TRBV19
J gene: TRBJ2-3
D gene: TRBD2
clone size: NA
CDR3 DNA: TGTGCCAGTAGTCTGCAGCCTACGGGACTAGCGGGCACAGATACGCAGTATTTT
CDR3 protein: CASSLQPTGLAGTDTQYF

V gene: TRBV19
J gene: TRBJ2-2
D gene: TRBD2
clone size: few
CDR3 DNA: TGTGCCAGTAGTATGGCGGGGGTTAGGAACACCGGGGAGCTGTTTTTT
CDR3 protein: CASSMAGVRNTGELFF

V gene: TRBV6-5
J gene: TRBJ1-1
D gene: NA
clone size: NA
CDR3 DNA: TGTGCCAGCAGAAAAAACCAGGGGCGGAACACTGAAGCTTTCTTT
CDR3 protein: CASRKNQGRNTEAFF

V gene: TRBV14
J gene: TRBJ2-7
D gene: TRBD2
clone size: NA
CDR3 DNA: TGTGCCAGCAGCTCTCGGACGGGGACTAGCGCTTTAGGATCCTACGAGCAGTACTTC
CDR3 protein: CASSSRTGTSALGSYEQYF

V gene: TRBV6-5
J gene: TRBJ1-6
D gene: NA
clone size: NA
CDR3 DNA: TGTGCCAGCAGTTACTCTAGGCAGGGGAATTCACCCCTCCACTTT
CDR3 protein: CASSYSRQGNSPLHF

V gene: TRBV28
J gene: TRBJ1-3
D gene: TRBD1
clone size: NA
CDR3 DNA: TGTGCCAGCAGCCGCGGATGGACAGGGGGCCCTGGAAACACCATATATTTT
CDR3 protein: CASSRGWTGGPGNTIYF

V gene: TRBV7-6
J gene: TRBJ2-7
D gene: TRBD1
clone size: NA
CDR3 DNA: TGTGCCAGCAGCTTAGGCAGGGGGCCTTACGAGCAGTACTTC
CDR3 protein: CASSLGRGPYEQYF

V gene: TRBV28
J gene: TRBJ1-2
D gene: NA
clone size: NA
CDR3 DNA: TGTGCCAGCAGGCCCCAGGGGCGAGTCTCTGGCTACACCTTC
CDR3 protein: CASRPQGRVSGYTF

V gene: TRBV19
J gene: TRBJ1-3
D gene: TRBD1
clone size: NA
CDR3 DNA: TGTGCCAGTACCTTGGACAGGTCTTCTGGAAACACCATATATTTT
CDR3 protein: CASTLDRSSGNTIYF

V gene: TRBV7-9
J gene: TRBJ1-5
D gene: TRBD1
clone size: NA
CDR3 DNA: TGTGCCAGCACCATGGAGGGGGCGGGAGGGCCCCAGCATTTT
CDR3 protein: CASTMEGAGGPQHF

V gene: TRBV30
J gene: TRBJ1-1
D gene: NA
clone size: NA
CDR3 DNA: TGTGCCTGGACGGGAAATCCGAACACTGAAGCTTTCTTT
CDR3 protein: CAWTGNPNTEAFF

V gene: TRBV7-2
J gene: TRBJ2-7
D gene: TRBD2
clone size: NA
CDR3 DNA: TGTGCCAGCAGTTCTTGGGGACTAGGGGGCGAGCAGTACTTC
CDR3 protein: CASSSWGLGGEQYF

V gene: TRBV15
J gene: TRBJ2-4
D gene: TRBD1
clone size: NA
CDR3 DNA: TGTGCCACCAGCATTACCCCGGACCGGGACAGGGAATATTTCTACCCGCCGAACATTCAGTACTTC
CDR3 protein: CATSITPDRDREYFYPPNIQYF

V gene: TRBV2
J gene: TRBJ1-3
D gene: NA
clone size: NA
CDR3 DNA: TGTGCCAGCAGTGGTCTCCAGGGAAGGTCTGGAAACACCATATATTTT
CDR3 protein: CASSGLQGRSGNTIYF

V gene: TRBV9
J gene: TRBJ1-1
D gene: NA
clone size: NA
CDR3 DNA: TGTGCCAGCAGCGGATCGACGGAGGGGTACACTGAAGCTTTCTTT
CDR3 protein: CASSGSTEGYTEAFF

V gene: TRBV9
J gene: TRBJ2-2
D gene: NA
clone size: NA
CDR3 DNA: TGTGCCAGCAGCGTAGGGGTGATAGCGGAGACCAACACCGGGGAGCTGTTTTTT
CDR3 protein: CASSVGVIAETNTGELFF

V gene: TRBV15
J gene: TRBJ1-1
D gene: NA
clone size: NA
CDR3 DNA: TGTGCCACCAGCAGGGAGGTGGGGAGGTCTGAAGCTTTCTTT
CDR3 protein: CATSREVGRSEAFF

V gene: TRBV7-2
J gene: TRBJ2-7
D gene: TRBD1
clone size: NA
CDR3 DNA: TGTGCCAGCAGCCCTCGACAGGGGGTAATCTACGAGCAGTACTTC
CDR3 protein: CASSPRQGVIYEQYF